This is a list of T cell receptor beta chains from one sample in a study of cytomegalovirus exposure and HLA in healthy donors. TCRdb's table, derived via immunoSEQ multiplex PCR, lists solely in-frame clones and lacks some. The sample has 75,000 to 100,000 clones; roughly 78% are singletons. The material sequenced was PBMCs. The receptors come from a man aged 25 to 45 in good health and CMV-seronegative. CDR3s include the opening cysteine and the closing phenylalanine or tryptophan. The order of the fields is V gene, D gene, J gene, clone size, CDR3 DNA, CDR3 protein. A D gene is named only where the DNA matches it firmly. Rows give clone size only sometimes, using once, few, many, or a class for an expanded clone.

TRBV5-1	TRBD1	TRBJ1-1	NA	TGCGCCAGCAACCTACAGGGGCCTAACACTGAAGCTTTCTTT	CASNLQGPNTEAFF
TRBV5-1	NA	TRBJ1-5	NA	TGCGCCAGCAGCTTGGACGGTGATAGCAATCAGCCCCAGCATTTT	CASSLDGDSNQPQHF
TRBV4-1	NA	TRBJ2-1	NA	TGCGCCAGCAGCCAAGGACTAGTAAGTATCGATGAGCAGTTCTTC	CASSQGLVSIDEQFF
TRBV10-1	NA	TRBJ2-1	NA	TGCGCCAGCAGTACATTCTACAATGAGCAGTTCTTC	CASSTFYNEQFF
TRBV10-2	TRBD2	TRBJ2-1	once	TGCGCCAGCTCCGCGGGACTAGAAGGTAATGAGCAGTTCTTC	CASSAGLEGNEQFF
TRBV19	NA	TRBJ2-1	NA	TGTGCCAGTAGTATCGAGGGCGAGAAGCAGTTCTTC	CASSIEGEKQFF
TRBV5-4	TRBD1	TRBJ1-4	NA	TGTGCCAGCAGCTTGGGAGGGACAGTTGCAACTAATGAAAAACTGTTTTTT	CASSLGGTVATNEKLFF
TRBV5-4	NA	TRBJ2-3	NA	TGTGCCAGCAGCTTATGGACATTGAGCACAGATACGCAGTATTTT	CASSLWTLSTDTQYF
TRBV4-1	TRBD1	TRBJ2-5	NA	TGCGCCAGCAGCTTGGGGACAGCCAGGGAGACCCAGTACTTC	CASSLGTARETQYF
TRBV16	NA	TRBJ1-1	once	TGTGCCAGCAGCCAATCCACAGTGTCTGAAGCTTTCTTT	CASSQSTVSEAFF
TRBV5-6	NA	TRBJ2-7	NA	TGTGCCAGCAGGTCAATGGACAGAGCCTACGAGCAGTACTTC	CASRSMDRAYEQYF
TRBV18	TRBD1	TRBJ1-6	once	TGTGCCAGCTCACCGGGACAGGGGGATTCACCCCTCCACTTT	CASSPGQGDSPLHF
TRBV5-1	NA	TRBJ2-7	NA	TGCGCCAGCCGACTTCTACATGAGGCGTCCTACGAGCAGTACTTC	CASRLLHEASYEQYF
TRBV20-1	NA	TRBJ1-2	NA	TGCAGTGCTAGATCGGACTATGGCTACACCTTC	CSARSDYGYTF
TRBV19	NA	TRBJ2-5	NA	TGTGCCAGTAGTATAGGCGGGATTCACCAAGAGACCCAGTACTTC	CASSIGGIHQETQYF
TRBV19	TRBD2	TRBJ2-2	NA	TGTGCCAGTAGTCAGGGACTAGCGGGAGGTACCGGGGAGCTGTTTTTT	CASSQGLAGGTGELFF
TRBV11-2	NA	TRBJ2-7	NA	TGTGCCAGCAGCTTGGGAGTAAAGTACTACGAGCAGTACTTC	CASSLGVKYYEQYF
TRBV6-4	TRBD2	TRBJ2-3	NA	TGTGCCAGCAGTGAATCAAGCGGGGTGAATACGCAGTATTTT	CASSESSGVNTQYF
TRBV6-1	TRBD2	TRBJ2-7	NA	TGTGCCAGCAGTGATAATGGGCTGGGACTACTCTCCTACGAGCAGTACTTC	CASSDNGLGLLSYEQYF
TRBV18	TRBD1	TRBJ2-7	few	TGTGCCAGCTCACCGCCACCGGGACAGGGAAACGAGCAGTACTTC	CASSPPPGQGNEQYF
TRBV6-1	NA	TRBJ1-2	once	TGTGCCAGCAGTGAACTGGGGGCGTCGTACTATGGCTACACCTTC	CASSELGASYYGYTF
TRBV6-6	NA	TRBJ2-1	NA	TGTGCCAGCAGTTACACCACTAGCAATGAGCAGTTCTTC	CASSYTTSNEQFF
TRBV11-3	NA	TRBJ2-1	NA	TGTGCCAGCAGCCCTGACAGAAATGAGCAGTTCTTC	CASSPDRNEQFF
TRBV15	TRBD2	TRBJ2-7	few	TGTGCCACCAGCAGAGATCGCGGGGGCTACGAGCAGTACTTC	CATSRDRGGYEQYF
TRBV5-5	NA	TRBJ1-2	NA	TGTGCCAGCAGCCCTGGACTGACGCCCCTCTATGGCTACACCTTC	CASSPGLTPLYGYTF
TRBV4-1	TRBD1	TRBJ2-7	few	TGCGCCAGCAGCCCGGGACAGGGTGGTGATTACGAGCAGTACTTC	CASSPGQGGDYEQYF
TRBV27	TRBD1	TRBJ2-1	NA	TGTGCCAGCAGCCTATGGACAGGGAACAATGAGCAGTTCTTC	CASSLWTGNNEQFF
TRBV6-5	NA	TRBJ2-2	NA	TGTGCCAGCAGCATGGGACAGAACACCGGGGAGCTGTTTTTT	CASSMGQNTGELFF
TRBV15	NA	TRBJ1-1	NA	TGTGCCACCAGCAGAGGGTCCTCCCCTATGAACACTGAAGCTTTCTTT	CATSRGSSPMNTEAFF